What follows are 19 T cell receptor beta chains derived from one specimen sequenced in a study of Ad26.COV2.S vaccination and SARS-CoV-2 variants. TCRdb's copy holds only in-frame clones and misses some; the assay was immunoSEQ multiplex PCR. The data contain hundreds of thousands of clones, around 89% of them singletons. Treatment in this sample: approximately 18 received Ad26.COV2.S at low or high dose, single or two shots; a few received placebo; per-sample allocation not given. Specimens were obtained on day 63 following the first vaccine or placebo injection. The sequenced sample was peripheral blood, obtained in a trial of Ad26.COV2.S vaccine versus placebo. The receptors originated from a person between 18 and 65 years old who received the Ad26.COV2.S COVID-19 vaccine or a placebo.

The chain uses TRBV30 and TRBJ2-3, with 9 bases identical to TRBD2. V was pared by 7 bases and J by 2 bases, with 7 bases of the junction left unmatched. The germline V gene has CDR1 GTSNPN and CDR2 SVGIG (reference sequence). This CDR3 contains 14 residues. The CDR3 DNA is TGTGCCTACGGGACTAGCACAATCACAGATACGCAGTATTTT. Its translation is CAYGTSTITDTQYF.

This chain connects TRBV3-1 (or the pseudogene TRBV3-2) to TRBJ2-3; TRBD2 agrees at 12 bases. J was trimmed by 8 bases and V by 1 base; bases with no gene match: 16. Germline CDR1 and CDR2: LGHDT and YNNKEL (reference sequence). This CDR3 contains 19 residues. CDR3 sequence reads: CASSQGIGFTSGRMGTQYF. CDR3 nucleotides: TGTGCCAGCAGCCAAGGAATCGGATTCACTAGCGGGAGGATGGGTACGCAGTATTTT.

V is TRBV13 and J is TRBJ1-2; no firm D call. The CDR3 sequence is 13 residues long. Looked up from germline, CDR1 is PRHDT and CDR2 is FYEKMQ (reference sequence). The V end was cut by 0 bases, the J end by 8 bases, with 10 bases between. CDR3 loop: CASSLGGLVGYTF. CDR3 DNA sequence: TGTGCCAGCAGCTTAGGCGGTTTGGTAGGCTACACCTTC.

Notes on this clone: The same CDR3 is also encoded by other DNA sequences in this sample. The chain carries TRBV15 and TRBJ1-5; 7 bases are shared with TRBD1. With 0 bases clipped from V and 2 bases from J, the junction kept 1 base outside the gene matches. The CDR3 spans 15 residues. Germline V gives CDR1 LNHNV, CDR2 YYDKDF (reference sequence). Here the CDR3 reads CATSRDGTGNQPQHF. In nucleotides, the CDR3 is TGTGCCACCAGCAGAGATGGGACAGGCAATCAGCCCCAGCATTTT.

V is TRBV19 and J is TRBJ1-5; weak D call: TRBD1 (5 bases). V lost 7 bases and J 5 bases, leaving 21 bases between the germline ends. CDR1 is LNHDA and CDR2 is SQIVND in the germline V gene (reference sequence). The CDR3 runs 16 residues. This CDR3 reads CASTLGGGRTHQPQHF. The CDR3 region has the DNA TGTGCCAGTACCTTGGGGGGGGGACGCACCCATCAGCCCCAGCATTTT.

CDR3 coding DNA: TGTGCCAGCAGTGAAGGGGGCTGGGGTGGCTACACCTTC. Amino acid sequence: CASSEGGWGGYTF. The chain carries TRBV2 and TRBJ1-2; D perhaps matches TRBD1 (5 bases). The germline V gene encodes CDR1 SNHLY and CDR2 FYNNEI. Trimming stripped 1 base from V and 7 bases from J, with 10 bases between. CDR3 length equals 13 residues.

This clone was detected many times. The CDR3 spells CASSPVGFQGADYEQYF. The CDR3 coding sequence is TGTGCCAGCAGCCCAGTGGGTTTCCAGGGGGCCGATTACGAGCAGTACTTC. The chain has TRBV7-6 and TRBJ2-7; 8 bases are shared with TRBD1. V shed 5 bases and J 4 bases; nucleotides not matched to a gene: 16. The germline V gene has CDR1 SGHVS and CDR2 FNYEAQ. The CDR3 has 17 residues.

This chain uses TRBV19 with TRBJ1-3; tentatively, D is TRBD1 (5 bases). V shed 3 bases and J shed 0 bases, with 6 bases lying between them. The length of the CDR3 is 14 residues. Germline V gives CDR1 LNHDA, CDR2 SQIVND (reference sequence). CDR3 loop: CASSIGTSGNTIYF. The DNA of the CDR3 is TGTGCCAGTAGTATCGGGACCTCTGGAAACACCATATATTTT.

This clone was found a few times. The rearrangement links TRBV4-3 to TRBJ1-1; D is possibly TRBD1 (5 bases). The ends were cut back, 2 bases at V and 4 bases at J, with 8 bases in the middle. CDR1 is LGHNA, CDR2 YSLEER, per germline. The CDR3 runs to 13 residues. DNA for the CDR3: TGCGCCAGCAGCCAACGGAGGGGCACTGAAGCTTTCTTT. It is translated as CASSQRRGTEAFF.

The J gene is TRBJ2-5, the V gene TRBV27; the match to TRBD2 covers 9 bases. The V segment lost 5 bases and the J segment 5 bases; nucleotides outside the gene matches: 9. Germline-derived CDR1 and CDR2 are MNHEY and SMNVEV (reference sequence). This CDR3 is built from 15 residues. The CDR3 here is CASSPAGTSMETQYF. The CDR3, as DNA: TGTGCCAGCAGTCCCGCCGGGACTAGCATGGAGACCCAGTACTTC.

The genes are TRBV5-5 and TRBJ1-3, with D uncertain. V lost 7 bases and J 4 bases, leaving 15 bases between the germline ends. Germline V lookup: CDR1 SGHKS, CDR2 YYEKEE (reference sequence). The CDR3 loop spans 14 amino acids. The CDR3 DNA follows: TGTGCCAGCGGCTCACAGTGGTCGGGAAACACCATATATTTT. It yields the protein CASGSQWSGNTIYF.

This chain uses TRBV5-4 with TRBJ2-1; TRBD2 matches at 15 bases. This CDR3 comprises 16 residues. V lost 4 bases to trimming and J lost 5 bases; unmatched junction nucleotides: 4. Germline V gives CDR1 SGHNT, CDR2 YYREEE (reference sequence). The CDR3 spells CASSGGTSGRNNEQFF. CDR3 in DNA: TGTGCCAGCAGCGGAGGGACTAGCGGGAGGAACAATGAGCAGTTCTTC.

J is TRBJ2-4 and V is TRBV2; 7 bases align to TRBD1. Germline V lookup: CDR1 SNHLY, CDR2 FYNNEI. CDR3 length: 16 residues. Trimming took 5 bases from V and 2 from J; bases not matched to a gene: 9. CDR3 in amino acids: CASSSDRDGSKNIQYF. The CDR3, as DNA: TGTGCCAGCAGTTCCGACAGGGATGGGTCCAAAAACATTCAGTACTTC.

The CDR3 DNA sequence: TGTGCCAGCAGCTTAAGCTCCTACAATGAGCAGTTCTTC. As protein: CASSLSSYNEQFF. The chain couples TRBV7-3 to TRBJ2-1; D unresolved. V was clipped by 1 base and J by 0 bases, with 1 base between them. The CDR3 consists of 13 residues. Germline CDR1 and CDR2: SGHTA and FQGTGA.

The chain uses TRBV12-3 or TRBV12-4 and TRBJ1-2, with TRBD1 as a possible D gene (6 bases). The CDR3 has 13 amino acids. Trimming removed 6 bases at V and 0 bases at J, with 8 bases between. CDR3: CASSGTTNYGYTF. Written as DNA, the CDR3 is TGTGCCAGCAGCGGGACAACTAACTATGGCTACACCTTC.

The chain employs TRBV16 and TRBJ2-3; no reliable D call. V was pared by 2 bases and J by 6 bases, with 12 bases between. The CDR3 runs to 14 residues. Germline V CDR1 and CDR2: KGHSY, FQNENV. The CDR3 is CASSQQVRLDTQYF. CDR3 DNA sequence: TGTGCCAGCAGCCAACAGGTCAGATTGGATACGCAGTATTTT.

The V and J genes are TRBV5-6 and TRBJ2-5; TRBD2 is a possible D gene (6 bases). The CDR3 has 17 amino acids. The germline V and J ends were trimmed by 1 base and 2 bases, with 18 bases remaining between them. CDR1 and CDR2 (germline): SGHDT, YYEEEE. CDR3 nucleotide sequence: TGTGCCAGCAGCTTGAAGATCCGGAGGGCCACTCAAGAGACCCAGTACTTC. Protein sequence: CASSLKIRRATQETQYF.

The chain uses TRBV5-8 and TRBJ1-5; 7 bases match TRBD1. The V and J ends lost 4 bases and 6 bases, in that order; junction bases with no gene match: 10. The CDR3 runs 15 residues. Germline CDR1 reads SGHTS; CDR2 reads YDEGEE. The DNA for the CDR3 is TGTGCCAGCAGCGCGGGACAGCTAGTAGGTCAGCCCCAGCATTTT. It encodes CASSAGQLVGQPQHF.

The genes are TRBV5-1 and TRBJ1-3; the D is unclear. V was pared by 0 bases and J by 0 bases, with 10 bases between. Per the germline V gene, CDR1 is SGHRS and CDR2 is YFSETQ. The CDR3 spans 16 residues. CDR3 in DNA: TGCGCCAGCAGCTTGGCTCTGGGGTTCTCTGGAAACACCATATATTTT. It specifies CASSLALGFSGNTIYF.